These T cell receptor beta chains were read from a single sample in a study of T cell changes during pregnancy in multiple sclerosis. The protocol was immunoSEQ multiplex PCR, while the TCRdb copy is restricted to in-frame clones and leaves out a portion. The repertoire holds approximately 50,000 clones, more than 85% seen once, with less than 0.45% in the top ten. Sequenced here: CD4+ T cells from peripheral blood mononuclear cells, sampled after pregnancy. These receptors were taken from a female donor with multiple sclerosis, enrolled in a pregnancy study. Each CDR3 is given with its conserved first and last residue. The D gene is left open where the match is weak. Clone size is stated in some rows and not others, as once, few, many or a class when expanded.

D	V	J	size	CDR3	DNA
.	TRBV28	TRBJ2-1	.	CASLLVTNNEQFF	TGTGCCAGTCTTCTGGTCACAAACAATGAGCAGTTCTTC
TRBD2	TRBV5-1	TRBJ2-7	.	CASRRGLAGGAYEQYF	TGCGCCAGCAGACGGGGACTAGCGGGAGGGGCCTACGAGCAGTACTTC
TRBD1	TRBV9	TRBJ1-2	.	CASSGQGHGYTF	TGTGCCAGCAGCGGACAGGGTCATGGCTACACCTTC
TRBD1	TRBV6-6	TRBJ2-7	.	CASSSRQGNYEQYF	TGTGCCAGCAGTTCCCGACAGGGTAATTACGAGCAGTACTTC
TRBD2	TRBV7-6	TRBJ2-5	.	CASSPRTSGPKETQYF	TGTGCCAGCAGCCCCCGGACTAGCGGGCCGAAAGAGACCCAGTACTTC
.	TRBV11-2	TRBJ1-1	few	CASSSIGRAQAFF	TGTGCCAGCAGCTCAATCGGCAGGGCGCAGGCTTTCTTT
TRBD2	TRBV5-1	TRBJ2-7	.	CASSPSGLAEREEQYF	TGCGCCAGCAGCCCCAGCGGGCTAGCGGAAAGGGAGGAGCAGTACTTC
.	TRBV2	TRBJ2-2	.	CASSQNRIDTGELFF	TGTGCCAGCAGTCAGAACAGGATAGACACCGGGGAGCTGTTTTTT
TRBD2	TRBV13	TRBJ2-3	.	CASSLKAGGRTDTQYF	TGTGCCAGCAGCTTAAAAGCGGGAGGGCGCACAGATACGCAGTATTTT
.	TRBV29-1	TRBJ2-7	.	CSVVTLRGYYEQYF	TGCAGCGTTGTAACACTTCGAGGGTACTACGAGCAGTACTTC
TRBD1	TRBV5-1	TRBJ2-3	.	CASSTGQGAGDTQYF	TGCGCCAGCAGCACCGGACAGGGGGCAGGAGATACGCAGTATTTT
.	TRBV7-3	TRBJ2-3	.	CASSLNRGDTQYF	TGTGCCAGCAGCTTAAATCGGGGGGATACGCAGTATTTT
TRBD1	TRBV2	TRBJ1-2	.	CAGSVRQGASGYTF	TGTGCCGGATCCGTGAGACAGGGGGCAAGTGGCTACACCTTC
.	TRBV10-3	TRBJ2-7	.	CAITGQSVGYEQYF	TGTGCCATCACCGGACAGTCCGTGGGGTACGAGCAGTACTTC
.	TRBV6-5	TRBJ1-5	.	CASSSGKSNQPQHF	TGTGCCAGCAGCTCAGGGAAAAGCAATCAGCCCCAGCATTTT
TRBD1	TRBV28	TRBJ1-2	.	CASSLPAGTGGGYGYTF	TGTGCCAGCAGTTTGCCTGCCGGGACAGGGGGCGGCTATGGCTACACCTTC
.	TRBV4-2	TRBJ2-6	once	CASSLGGQQKSSGANVLTF	TGTGCCAGCAGCCTGGGCGGACAGCAAAAAAGCTCTGGGGCCAACGTCCTGACTTTC
TRBD2	TRBV11-2	TRBJ2-1	.	CASRSLLAGLDNEQFF	TGTGCCAGCAGATCATTGCTAGCGGGGTTAGACAATGAGCAGTTCTTC
TRBD1	TRBV6-1	TRBJ2-2	.	CASSEALAGGRTGELFF	TGTGCCAGCAGTGAAGCGCTGGCAGGGGGCCGTACCGGGGAGCTGTTTTTT
TRBD1	TRBV4-1	TRBJ1-1	.	CASSPLGQVTEAFF	TGCGCCAGCAGCCCCTTGGGACAGGTGACTGAAGCTTTCTTT
TRBD1	TRBV2	TRBJ1-4	.	CASLQGAYNEKLFF	TGTGCCAGCCTACAGGGGGCCTATAATGAAAAACTGTTTTTT
TRBD2	TRBV29-1	TRBJ2-5	.	CSVGQFVTSGKETQYF	TGCAGCGTTGGACAATTCGTTACTAGCGGGAAAGAGACCCAGTACTTC
TRBD2	TRBV4-2	TRBJ2-2	.	CASSQDFRGRATGELFF	TGTGCCAGCAGCCAAGATTTTCGCGGGAGGGCCACCGGGGAGCTGTTTTTT
TRBD2	TRBV7-2	TRBJ2-2	.	CASSPLGSGRRGDTGELFF	TGTGCCAGCAGCCCCTTGGGTAGCGGGAGGAGGGGGGACACCGGGGAGCTGTTTTTT
TRBD1	TRBV14	TRBJ2-7	.	CASSLLPGQGSGYEQYF	TGTGCCAGCAGCCTCCTACCGGGACAGGGGTCGGGCTACGAGCAGTACTTC
.	TRBV30	TRBJ1-2	.	CATRWAGSGGYTF	TGTGCCACCCGCTGGGCAGGCTCAGGGGGCTACACCTTC
.	TRBV11-2	TRBJ2-7	.	CASSSLQGSTYEQYF	TGTGCCAGCAGTTCACTACAGGGCTCTACCTACGAGCAGTACTTC
.	TRBV29-1	TRBJ2-1	.	CSVRARNPLKNEQFF	TGCAGCGTGCGGGCCCGGAACCCCCTGAAGAATGAGCAGTTCTTC
.	TRBV7-9	TRBJ1-1	.	CASSLAEVSNTEAFF	TGTGCCAGCAGCTTAGCAGAGGTATCGAACACTGAAGCTTTCTTT
.	TRBV7-2	TRBJ1-3	.	CASSFSTSGNTIYF	TGTGCCAGCAGCTTTTCTACCTCTGGAAACACCATATATTTT
.	TRBV7-7	TRBJ1-5	.	CASSLGAIHSNQPQHF	TGTGCCAGCAGCTTAGGGGCAATTCATAGCAATCAGCCCCAGCATTTT
.	TRBV5-5	TRBJ2-7	.	CASSARLGVLLGEQYF	TGTGCCAGCAGCGCCAGGCTCGGGGTGCTCCTCGGCGAGCAGTACTTC
TRBD1	TRBV23-1	TRBJ2-7	.	CASSQLTGTGFEQYF	TGCGCCAGCAGTCAATTGACCGGGACAGGGTTCGAGCAGTACTTC
.	TRBV29-1	TRBJ2-3	.	CSVRGTDTQYF	TGCAGCGTACGGGGCACAGATACGCAGTATTTT
.	TRBV11-2	TRBJ2-7	.	CASSRVVGGYEQYF	TGTGCCAGCAGCCGTGTGGTAGGGGGCTACGAGCAGTACTTC
TRBD1	TRBV28	TRBJ1-2	.	CASSLGTGNHYGYTF	TGTGCCAGCAGTTTAGGGACAGGGAATCACTATGGCTACACCTTC
TRBD1	TRBV9	TRBJ2-1	.	CASSGWTGGYNEQFF	TGTGCCAGCAGCGGATGGACAGGGGGATACAATGAGCAGTTCTTC
.	TRBV30	TRBJ1-1	.	CAWGRGPNTEAFF	TGTGCCTGGGGGAGGGGCCCGAACACTGAAGCTTTCTTT
TRBD2	TRBV2	TRBJ2-1	.	CASISTSGNLGDEQFF	TGTGCCAGCATCAGTACTAGCGGGAACCTTGGGGATGAGCAGTTCTTC
TRBD1	TRBV2	TRBJ2-1	.	CASSEDRASYNEQFF	TGTGCCAGCAGTGAGGACAGGGCCTCCTACAATGAGCAGTTCTTC
TRBD1	TRBV7-9	TRBJ2-7	.	CASSLLQGSSVYEQYF	TGTGCCAGCAGCTTGCTACAGGGGTCCTCCGTCTACGAGCAGTACTTC
TRBD2	TRBV29-1	TRBJ2-3	.	CSGVAAGGTDTQYF	TGCAGCGGGGTGGCGGCGGGAGGCACAGATACGCAGTATTTT
.	TRBV6-1	TRBJ2-2	.	CASKKRQTGELFF	TGTGCCAGCAAAAAGCGGCAGACCGGGGAGCTGTTTTTT
TRBD1	TRBV7-9	TRBJ2-7	.	CASSLRDSYEQYF	TGTGCCAGCAGCTTGAGGGACAGCTACGAGCAGTACTTC
.	TRBV9	TRBJ2-2	few	CASSAEVRAGELFF	TGTGCCAGCAGCGCCGAGGTCAGGGCCGGGGAGCTGTTTTTT
.	TRBV18	TRBJ1-1	.	CASSPPVNTEAFF	TGTGCCAGCTCACCACCCGTGAACACTGAAGCTTTCTTT
TRBD1	TRBV10-3	TRBJ1-1	.	CAISRQGNTEAFF	TGTGCCATCAGTAGACAGGGGAACACTGAAGCTTTCTTT
TRBD1	TRBV4-2	TRBJ1-1	.	CASSQEQGNTEAFF	TGTGCCAGCAGCCAAGAACAGGGGAATACCGAAGCTTTCTTT
TRBD1	TRBV7-7	TRBJ1-1	.	CASSRDSNTEAFF	TGTGCCAGCAGCCGGGACAGCAACACTGAAGCTTTCTTT